This T cell receptor (beta chain) was identified during a study of blood T cell repertoires in COVID-19. Across the study: The cDNA or gDNA used as material had been derived from T cells, B-cell-depleted T cells, or PBMCs.

Original data processing: From reference gene primer amplification, estimates of nucleated cell counts were derived. The data were produced by immunoSEQ multiplex PCR, yet TCRdb's version contains in-frame clones alone and is incomplete. Clone size and the V and J calls come from that table; the DNA yielded D and trimming. The sample lists about 30,000 clones; about 83% were seen once. V was cut by 1 base and J by 3 bases, with 9 bases left in between. There are 14 residues in the CDR3. Germline V gives CDR1 LGHDT, CDR2 YNNKEL (reference sequence). This TCR was sampled from a human donor in a cohort sampled during active COVID-19. Sequencing was performed on peripheral blood. The V and J genes are TRBV3-1 (or the pseudogene TRBV3-2) and TRBJ2-5; D is undetermined. CDR3: CASSQGAGEETQYF. The CDR3 region has the DNA TGTGCCAGCAGCCAAGGTGCAGGCGAAGAGACCCAGTACTTC.